The 32 T cell receptor beta chains presented below share a single source sample, sequenced in a study of blood T cell repertoires in COVID-19 (dated by TCRdb to about 2020). Receptors were amplified or captured by the immunoSEQ multiplex PCR assay. This is the immuneACCESS table as TCRdb keeps it, with only in-frame sequences that have V and J called. A part of the clones is gone; compared with another copy, unresolved V genes explain less than half, and the rest is unexplained. For this sample there are about 110,000 clones; about 87% appear just once. In total, the top ten clones hold roughly 6.5% of the sample. The sequenced sample was peripheral blood. The receptors shown here come from a woman aged 45 to 65 with acute or convalescent COVID-19.

This clone showed up just once. The J gene is TRBJ2-7, the V gene TRBV7-3, with D possibly matching TRBD1 (5 bases). In germline, CDR1 is SGHTA, CDR2 FQGTGA. There are 13 residues in the CDR3. The ends were cut back, 2 bases at V and 7 bases at J, with 12 bases in the middle. CDR3 amino acids: CASSLGSGREQYF. As DNA, the CDR3 is TGTGCCAGCAGCTTAGGGTCAGGGCGAGAGCAGTACTTC.

The chain combines TRBV4-1 with TRBJ1-5; D might be TRBD1 (6 bases). V lost 3 bases to trimming and J lost 4 bases, with 10 bases between them. CDR1 MGHRA and CDR2 YSYEKL come from the germline V gene. This CDR3 is built from 14 residues. The CDR3 nucleotides are TGCGCCAGCAGCCACAGCCAGGGGAATCAGCCCCAGCATTTT. It specifies CASSHSQGNQPQHF.

The rearrangement links TRBV10-3 to TRBJ2-4; TRBD2 might be the D (6 bases). V dropped 2 bases and J dropped 3 bases, with 11 bases sitting between them. CDR1 and CDR2 (germline): ENHRY, SYGVKD. CDR3 length equals 15 residues. The CDR3 reads CAISERVEGKNIQYF. The CDR3 DNA reads TGTGCCATCAGTGAGAGGGTGGAGGGCAAAAACATTCAGTACTTC.

A few counts support this clone. The chain joins TRBV24-1 to TRBJ1-2; 9 nucleotides agree with TRBD1. The CDR3 covers 14 residues. The trim removed 6 bases at V and 4 bases at J, leaving 5 bases unmatched. Germline CDR1 reads KGHDR; CDR2 reads SFDVKD. The CDR3 bases are TGTGCCACCAGTTCGGGACAGGGCGGCTATGGCTACACCTTC. Translation: CATSSGQGGYGYTF.

The CDR3 protein is CASSIGGMNTEAFF. For the CDR3, the DNA is TGTGCCAGTAGTATCGGGGGTATGAACACTGAAGCTTTCTTT. The chain combines TRBV19 with TRBJ1-1, with a tentative D call TRBD1 (5 bases). This CDR3 is 14 amino acids long. From germline, CDR1 is LNHDA and CDR2 SQIVND (reference sequence). V was shortened by 3 bases and J by 0 bases, with 8 bases between the two germline ends. Full variable domain (outside the CDR3, taken from reference TRBV19 and TRBJ1-1): DGGITQSPKYLFRKEGQNVTLSCEQNLNHDAMYWYRQDPGQGLRLIYYSQIVNDFQKGDIAEGYSVSREKKESFPLTVTSAQKNPTAFYLCASSIGGMNTEAFFGQGTRLTVV.

The chain recombines TRBV15 with TRBJ2-4; D gene uncertain. Trimming took off 1 base at V and 0 bases at J, with 10 bases between the two ends. The CDR3 consists of 16 residues. Germline CDR1 LNHNV, CDR2 YYDKDF (reference sequence). The CDR3: CATSRGVALAKNIQYF. The CDR3 nucleotides are TGTGCCACCAGCAGAGGGGTAGCACTAGCCAAAAACATTCAGTACTTC. The full variable domain, completed using reference TRBV15 and TRBJ2-4, is DAMVIQNPRYQVTQFGKPVTLSCSQTLNHNVMYWYQQKSSQAPKLLFHYYDKDFNNEADTPDNFQSRRPNTSFCFLDIRSPGLGDTAMYLCATSRGVALAKNIQYFGAGTRLSVL.

A single count supports this clone. This chain uses TRBV21-1 with TRBJ1-1; TRBD1, the table's D call, lacks a check against the DNA. TRBV21-1 is deemed a pseudogene. CDR3 length: 16 amino acids. The CDR3 bases are TGTGCCAGCAGCATGCCCGACAGGGATTGCGACACTGAAGCTTTCTTT. This gives the protein CASSMPDRDCDTEAFF.

The V gene is TRBV5-1, the J gene TRBJ1-3, with D perhaps matching TRBD1 (6 bases). This CDR3 is 16 amino acids long. V lost 2 bases and J 0 bases, leaving 12 bases between the germline ends. The germline CDR1 and CDR2 sequences are SGHRS and YFSETQ. CDR3 sequence (DNA): TGCGCCAGCAGCTTACACAGGGTAGGCTCTGGAAACACCATATATTTT. Translation gives CASSLHRVGSGNTIYF.

This clone was seen only once. Written as DNA, the CDR3 is TGTGCCAGCAGCCCCCCAGGGATTGATTCACCCCTCCACTTT. It codes for CASSPPGIDSPLHF. The J gene is TRBJ1-6, the V gene TRBV14; tentative D call: TRBD1 (5 bases). CDR3 size: 14 residues. Germline V gene sequence: CDR1 SGHDN, CDR2 FVKESK. The V end lost 4 bases, the J end lost 8 bases, and 12 bases lay between the germline ends.

The V call is TRBV10-3, the J call TRBJ2-3; the match to TRBD1 covers 9 bases. Trimming cost V 0 bases and J 2 bases; bases outside gene matches: 3. The CDR3 runs to 16 residues. The germline CDR1 and CDR2 sequences are ENHRY and SYGVKD. The CDR3 DNA sequence: TGTGCCATCAGTGAGTCAAGGACAGGGGACACAGATACGCAGTATTTT. It is translated as CAISESRTGDTDTQYF.

The J gene is TRBJ1-1, the V gene TRBV7-6, with unresolved D. The length of the CDR3 is 17 residues. Looked up from germline, CDR1 is SGHVS and CDR2 is FNYEAQ. The V end lost 2 bases, the J end lost 3 bases, and 19 bases lay between the germline ends. CDR3 nucleotides: TGTGCCAGCAGCTTATGGGAACCCGGGTCCGGGGACACTGAAGCTTTCTTT. Amino acids: CASSLWEPGSGDTEAFF.

The rearrangement uses TRBV5-1 and TRBJ1-1, with D perhaps TRBD1 (6 bases). Germline V gene sequence: CDR1 SGHRS, CDR2 YFSETQ. V lost 2 bases and J lost 6, with 11 bases in between. The CDR3 covers 13 residues. CDR3: CASSFPGVSEAFF. The CDR3 DNA follows: TGCGCCAGCAGCTTTCCAGGGGTATCTGAAGCTTTCTTT.

This clone has more than one count but fewer than ten. CDR3 loop: CAWSVMGQGHSPLHF. CDR3 nucleotide sequence: TGTGCCTGGAGTGTAATGGGACAGGGACATTCACCCCTCCACTTT. This chain joins TRBV30 and TRBJ1-6; 9 bases match TRBD1. The germline gives CDR1 GTSNPN, CDR2 SVGIG (reference sequence). The CDR3 loop spans 15 amino acids. J was trimmed by 8 bases and V by 0 bases; bases with no gene match: 5. Filled out from reference TRBV30 and TRBJ1-6, the complete variable domain reads SQTIHQWPATLVQPVGSPLSLECTVEGTSNPNLYWYRQAAGRGLQLLFYSVGIGQISSEVPQNLSASRPQDRQFILSSKKLLLSDSGFYLCAWSVMGQGHSPLHFGNGTRLTVT.

This chain connects TRBV5-1 to TRBJ1-1, with D perhaps TRBD1 (6 bases). The V gene's germline CDR1 is SGHRS and CDR2 YFSETQ. The CDR3 totals 16 residues. V shed 4 bases and J shed 5 bases, with 21 bases lying between them. For the CDR3, the DNA is TGCGCCAGCAGCCAGGGGTTAAGCGTCGATTCGACTGAAGCTTTCTTT. It codes for CASSQGLSVDSTEAFF. Supplemented by reference TRBV5-1 and TRBJ1-1, the full variable domain reads KAGVTQTPRYLIKTRGQQVTLSCSPISGHRSVSWYQQTPGQGLQFLFEYFSETQRNKGNFPGRFSGRQFSNSRSEMNVSTLELGDSALYLCASSQGLSVDSTEAFFGQGTRLTVV.

This clone was detected only a few times. This sequence joins TRBV2 and TRBJ1-4, with D perhaps matching TRBD1 (6 bases). This CDR3 is built from 15 residues. With 1 base removed from V and 4 bases from J, the gap between germline ends came to 10 bases. Germline V gene data show CDR1 as SNHLY and CDR2 as FYNNEI. CDR3 amino acids: CASSEGYRDNEKLFF. The CDR3 DNA reads as TGTGCCAGCAGTGAAGGGTACAGGGATAATGAAAAACTGTTTTTT.

This chain joins TRBV2 and TRBJ2-7; D not resolved. The CDR3 runs to 12 residues. Trimming stripped 8 bases from V and 4 bases from J, with 12 bases between. Per the germline V gene, CDR1 is SNHLY and CDR2 is FYNNEI. Here the CDR3 reads CASGLDLYEQYF. Written as DNA, the CDR3 is TGTGCCAGCGGCCTAGATCTTTACGAGCAGTACTTC.

J is TRBJ2-7 and V is TRBV9, with D maybe TRBD2 (5 bases). Germline CDR1 and CDR2: SGDLS and YYNGEE. V shed 3 bases and J shed 6 bases, with 13 bases lying between them. There are 13 residues in the CDR3. This CDR3 reads CASSAVSGTEQYF. As DNA, the CDR3 is TGTGCCAGCAGCGCCGTATCGGGAACCGAGCAGTACTTC. Full variable domain (rest looked up from reference TRBV9 and TRBJ2-7): DSGVTQTPKHLITATGQRVTLRCSPRSGDLSVYWYQQSLDQGLQFLIQYYNGEERAKGNILERFSAQQFPDLHSELNLSSLELGDSALYFCASSAVSGTEQYFGPGTRLTVT.

This rearrangement joins TRBV7-3 to TRBJ2-1, with D maybe TRBD2 (5 bases). Trimming took 5 bases from V and 9 from J, leaving 17 bases between them. The CDR3 is 14 amino acids. Germline CDR1 is SGHTA and CDR2 is FQGTGA. The CDR3 sequence is CASSPGNFEGEQFF. The DNA for the CDR3 is TGTGCCAGCAGCCCCGGGAATTTTGAGGGTGAGCAGTTCTTC.

This clone was counted only a few times. The chain uses TRBV18 and TRBJ1-1; maybe TRBD1 (5 bases). In germline, CDR1 is KGHSH, CDR2 LQKENI. The length of the CDR3 is 16 residues. V was shortened by 5 bases and J by 2 bases, with 18 bases between the two germline ends. The CDR3 region is CASSSLQGWGNTEAFF. In nucleotides, the CDR3 is TGTGCCAGCTCATCCTTGCAGGGTTGGGGTAACACTGAAGCTTTCTTT.

V gene TRBV5-1 combines with J gene TRBJ2-5, with a tentative D call TRBD1 (6 bases). Germline CDR1 reads SGHRS; CDR2 reads YFSETQ. This CDR3 has 15 amino acids. The V and J ends lost 0 bases and 3 bases respectively, with 12 bases between them. CDR3 region: CASSLGAGVEETQYF. CDR3 in DNA: TGCGCCAGCAGCTTGGGGGCAGGGGTGGAAGAGACCCAGTACTTC.

The chain is built from TRBV5-4 and TRBJ2-4, with 8 positions matching TRBD2. V lost 2 bases and J lost 8; bases outside the gene matches: 6. The CDR3 covers 14 residues. CDR1 SGHNT and CDR2 YYREEE come from the germline V gene (reference sequence). CDR3: CASSFSGGPYIQYF. The DNA of the CDR3 is TGTGCCAGCAGCTTTTCGGGGGGGCCTTACATTCAGTACTTC.

The rearrangement joins TRBV30 to TRBJ1-1, with D maybe TRBD1 (6 bases). The CDR3 totals 12 residues. The germline V gene encodes CDR1 GTSNPN and CDR2 SVGIG (reference sequence). The V end lost 3 bases, the J end lost 7 bases, and 12 bases lay between the germline ends. The chain's CDR3 is CAWRSDRYEAFF. As DNA, the CDR3 is TGTGCCTGGAGAAGTGACAGGTATGAAGCTTTCTTT.

This chain links TRBV29-1 with TRBJ1-1; 8 bases agree with TRBD1. The V gene end was trimmed by 7 bases and the J gene end by 1 base; junction bases not matched to a gene: 5. Per germline, CDR1 SQVTM and CDR2 ANQGSEA. This CDR3 spans 13 amino acids. The CDR3 DNA is TGCAGCGGCGGACAGGGCCGGAACACTGAAGCTTTCTTT. Its translation is CSGGQGRNTEAFF.

The chain has TRBV9 and TRBJ2-3, with TRBD2 identical over 10 bases. The CDR3 loop spans 17 amino acids. The germline V gene encodes CDR1 SGDLS and CDR2 YYNGEE. Germline trimming cut 2 bases from V and 4 bases from J; bases unmatched to any gene: 10. CDR3 protein: CASSVPKRGGLADTQYF. DNA for the CDR3: TGTGCCAGCAGCGTTCCTAAGCGGGGGGGCCTCGCAGATACGCAGTATTTT. The full variable domain, with the rest looked up from reference TRBV9 and TRBJ2-3, is DSGVTQTPKHLITATGQRVTLRCSPRSGDLSVYWYQQSLDQGLQFLIQYYNGEERAKGNILERFSAQQFPDLHSELNLSSLELGDSALYFCASSVPKRGGLADTQYFGPGTRLTVL.

This chain links TRBV18 with TRBJ2-7; no clear D gene. This CDR3 is 14 amino acids long. Trimming shortened V by 6 bases and J by 4 bases, and 16 bases separated the two germline ends. Germline CDR1 is KGHSH and CDR2 is LQKENI. CDR3 sequence: CASSPTLVGYEQYF. The CDR3, as DNA: TGTGCCAGCTCCCCAACCCTAGTCGGATACGAGCAGTACTTC.

The chain employs TRBV19 and TRBJ1-1; 7 bases fit TRBD1. The V and J ends lost 5 bases and 4 bases, in that order; junction bases with no gene match: 7. Germline assignment: CDR1 LNHDA and CDR2 SQIVND (reference sequence). This CDR3 has 14 residues. CDR3 DNA sequence: TGTGCCAGTAGTCCTAGATACAGGGGCACTGAAGCTTTCTTT. It specifies CASSPRYRGTEAFF. Combining the CDR3 with reference TRBV19 and TRBJ1-1 gives the whole variable domain DGGITQSPKYLFRKEGQNVTLSCEQNLNHDAMYWYRQDPGQGLRLIYYSQIVNDFQKGDIAEGYSVSREKKESFPLTVTSAQKNPTAFYLCASSPRYRGTEAFFGQGTRLTVV.

V usage is TRBV28 and J usage is TRBJ1-1, with D perhaps matching TRBD1 (5 bases). Germline V CDR1 and CDR2: MDHEN, SYDVKM. The ends were cut back, 7 bases at V and 2 bases at J, with 17 bases in the middle. CDR3 length: 15 amino acids. The CDR3 nucleotides read TGTGCCAGCACCCTAACCTCCGGGGGTAACACTGAAGCTTTCTTT. Translated: CASTLTSGGNTEAFF.

Note on this clone: This same CDR3 is encoded by further DNA sequences in the sample. The chain has TRBV19 and TRBJ1-2, with D hard to call. Trimming removed 1 base from V and 7 bases from J, with 7 bases in between. This CDR3 is built from 12 residues. Germline V gives CDR1 LNHDA, CDR2 SQIVND (reference sequence). CDR3: CASSIGTAGYTF. The CDR3 DNA is TGTGCCAGTAGTATAGGTACAGCTGGCTACACCTTC.

There are a few counts of this clone. The chain couples TRBV19 to TRBJ1-5, with TRBD1 as a possible D gene (5 bases). V lost 6 bases to trimming and J lost 3 bases, with 18 bases between them. The germline V gene has CDR1 LNHDA and CDR2 SQIVND (reference sequence). The CDR3 runs 16 residues. CDR3 protein: CASSFVGPGDNQPQHF. The CDR3 region has the DNA TGTGCCAGTAGCTTCGTAGGCCCGGGGGACAATCAGCCCCAGCATTTT.

The V and J genes are TRBV18 and TRBJ2-1, with unresolved D. V gave up 3 bases and J gave up 1 base, with 7 bases separating them. The CDR3 has 14 amino acids. The germline CDR1 and CDR2 sequences are KGHSH and LQKENI. As DNA, the CDR3 is TGTGCCAGCTCACCGCAACTTTCCTACAATGAGCAGTTCTTC. Translation gives CASSPQLSYNEQFF.

CDR3 residues: CASSPLRDRGKAFF. The CDR3 DNA reads as TGTGCCAGCAGTCCACTCCGGGACAGGGGGAAAGCTTTCTTT. V is TRBV28 and J is TRBJ1-1; 11 nucleotides align to TRBD1. The CDR3 runs 14 residues. V dropped 5 bases and J dropped 9; count of bases not matched to a gene: 8. In germline, CDR1 is MDHEN, CDR2 SYDVKM.

The table lists this clone with a count of one. The chain joins TRBV3-1 (or the pseudogene TRBV3-2) to TRBJ2-5, with TRBD1 matching over 10 bases. Trimming removed 4 bases from V and 4 bases from J; junction bases left unmatched: 6. The CDR3 totals 15 residues. Germline V gives CDR1 LGHDT, CDR2 YNNKEL (reference sequence). The CDR3: CASSPTGGIGETQYF. The CDR3 bases are TGTGCCAGCAGCCCGACAGGGGGCATTGGAGAGACCCAGTACTTC.